This T cell receptor beta chain derives from a study of beta chain features in type 1 diabetes. Study-wide results and caveats: It was among patients, rather than healthy donors, that naive, central memory and Treg TCRB repertoires appeared more similar. Moderate yet significant TCRB CDR3 shortening was seen in Type 1 diabetes patients in all four CD4+ subsets.

This clone turned up a few times. Its antigen is still unknown. Other DNA variants within this sample encode the same CDR3. The whole isolated RNA underwent reverse transcription, so sequencing captured expressed TCRB transcripts. Generated by immunoSEQ multiplex PCR, the TCRdb table keeps only in-frame clones and is missing some. The repertoire holds about 220,000 clones, with approximately 11% as singletons. Germline V gene data show CDR1 as LNHDA and CDR2 as SQIVND (reference sequence). The length of the CDR3 is 15 residues. V was pared by 2 bases and J by 2 bases, with 0 bases of the junction left unmatched. The purity of all sorted populations exceeded 95%.

The V gene is TRBV19, the J gene TRBJ2-2; 9 bases are shared with TRBD2. This TCR was recovered from a man aged 18 to 35 in good health. Sequenced material: central memory CD4+ T cells from blood. The CDR3 DNA sequence: TGTGCCAGTAGTATACTAGCGGGAAACACCGGGGAGCTGTTTTTT. It is translated as CASSILAGNTGELFF.